This TCR beta chain derives from a study of lymphopenia after photon versus proton radiotherapy. Study findings and constraints: Under photons, naive T cells and diversity fell while effector/memory populations rose. Better survival with proton therapy was suggested as possible, not demonstrated.

Comments on this clone: Its antigen is unidentified.

V lost 3 bases to trimming and J lost 5 bases, with 18 bases between them. Per the germline V gene, CDR1 is SGHNT and CDR2 is YYREEE (reference sequence). This CDR3 is built from 15 residues. Here immunoSEQ multiplex PCR was the method, and the copy in TCRdb shows in-frame clones only, minus some. This table has 30,000 to 40,000 clones, 75% to 90% appearing once. The receptor's source is a woman between 70 and 85 years old with pancreatic cancer. The sample here was peripheral blood, taken from a patient treated with proton-based radiotherapy. The genes are TRBV5-4 and TRBJ2-7; tentative D call: TRBD2 (5 bases). As DNA, the CDR3 is TGTGCCAGCAGCTCATCTAGTGATGAGAGGGACGAGCAGTACTTC. It codes for CASSSSSDERDEQYF.